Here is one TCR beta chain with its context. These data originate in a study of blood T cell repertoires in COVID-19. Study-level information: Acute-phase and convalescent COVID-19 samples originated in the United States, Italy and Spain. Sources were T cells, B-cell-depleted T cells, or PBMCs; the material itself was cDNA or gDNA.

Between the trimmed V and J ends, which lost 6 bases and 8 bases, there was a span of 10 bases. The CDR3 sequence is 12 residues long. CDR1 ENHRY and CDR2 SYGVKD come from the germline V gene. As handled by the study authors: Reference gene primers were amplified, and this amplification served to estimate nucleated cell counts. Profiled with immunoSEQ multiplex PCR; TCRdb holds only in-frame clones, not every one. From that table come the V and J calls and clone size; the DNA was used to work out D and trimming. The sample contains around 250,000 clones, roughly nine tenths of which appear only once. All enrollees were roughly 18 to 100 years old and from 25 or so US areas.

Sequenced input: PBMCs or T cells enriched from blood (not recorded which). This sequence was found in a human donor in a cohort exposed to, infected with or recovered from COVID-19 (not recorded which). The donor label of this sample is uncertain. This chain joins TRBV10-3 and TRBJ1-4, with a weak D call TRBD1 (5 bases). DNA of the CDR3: TGTGCCATCAGCCCGGAGGGGGAAAAACTGTTTTTT. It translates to CAISPEGEKLFF.